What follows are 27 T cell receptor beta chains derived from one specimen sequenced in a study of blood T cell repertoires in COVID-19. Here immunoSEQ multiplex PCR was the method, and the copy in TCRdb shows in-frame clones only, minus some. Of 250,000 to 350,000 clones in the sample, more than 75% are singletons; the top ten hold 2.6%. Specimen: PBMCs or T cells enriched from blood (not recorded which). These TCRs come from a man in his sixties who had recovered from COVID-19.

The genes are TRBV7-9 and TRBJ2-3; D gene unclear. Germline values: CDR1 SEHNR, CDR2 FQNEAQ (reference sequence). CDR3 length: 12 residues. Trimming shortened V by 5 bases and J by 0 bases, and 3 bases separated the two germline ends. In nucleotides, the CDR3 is TGTGCCAGCAGCCGTAGCACAGATACGCAGTATTTT. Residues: CASSRSTDTQYF.

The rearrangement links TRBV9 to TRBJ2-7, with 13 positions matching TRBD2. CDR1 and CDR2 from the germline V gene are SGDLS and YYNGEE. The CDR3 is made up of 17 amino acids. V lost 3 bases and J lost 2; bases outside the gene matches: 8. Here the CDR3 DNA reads TGTGCCAGCAGCGCCGAGGGGGGACTAGCGGGGACCTACGAGCAGTACTTC. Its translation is CASSAEGGLAGTYEQYF.

The CDR3 is CASSSEVDYGYTF. The CDR3 nucleotides read TGTGCCAGCAGTTCGGAGGTGGACTATGGCTACACCTTC. The V gene is TRBV28, the J gene TRBJ1-2; no firm D call. This CDR3 has 13 amino acids. Germline lookup yields CDR1 MDHEN and CDR2 SYDVKM. V lost 4 bases and J lost 3, with 9 bases in between.

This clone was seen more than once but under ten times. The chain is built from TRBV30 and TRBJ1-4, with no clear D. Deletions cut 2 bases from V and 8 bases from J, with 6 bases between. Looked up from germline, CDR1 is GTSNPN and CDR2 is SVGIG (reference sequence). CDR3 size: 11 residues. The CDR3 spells CAWSQREKLFF. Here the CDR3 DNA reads TGTGCCTGGAGTCAGCGGGAAAAACTGTTTTTT.

CDR3 region: CATSDPGTSGNNEQFF. CDR3 nucleotide sequence: TGTGCCACCAGTGACCCTGGGACTAGCGGGAATAATGAGCAGTTCTTC. The genes are TRBV24-1 and TRBJ2-1; 13 nucleotides align to TRBD2. The V gene end was trimmed by 4 bases and the J gene end by 7 bases; junction bases not matched to a gene: 6. Germline V gene data show CDR1 as KGHDR and CDR2 as SFDVKD. The length of the CDR3 is 16 residues.

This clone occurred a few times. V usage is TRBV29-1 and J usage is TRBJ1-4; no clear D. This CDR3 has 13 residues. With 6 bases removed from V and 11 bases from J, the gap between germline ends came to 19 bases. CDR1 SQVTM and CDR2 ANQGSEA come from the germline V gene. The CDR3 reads CSVGMGSGIKLFF. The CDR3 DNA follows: TGCAGCGTAGGCATGGGATCCGGGATTAAACTGTTTTTT.

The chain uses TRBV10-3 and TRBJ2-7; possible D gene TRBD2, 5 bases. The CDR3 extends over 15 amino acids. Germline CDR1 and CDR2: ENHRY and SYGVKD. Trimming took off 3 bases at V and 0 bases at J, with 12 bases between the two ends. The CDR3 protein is CAISEAAQISYEQYF. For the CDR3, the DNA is TGTGCCATCAGTGAAGCGGCACAGATCTCCTACGAGCAGTACTTC.

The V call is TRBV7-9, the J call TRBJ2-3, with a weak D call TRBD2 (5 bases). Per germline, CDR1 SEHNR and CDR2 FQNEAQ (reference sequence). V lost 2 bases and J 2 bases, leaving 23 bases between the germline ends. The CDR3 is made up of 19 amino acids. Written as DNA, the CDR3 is TGTGCCAGCAGCTTACCCCTGGGTTTTCGTAGCGCCAACACAGATACGCAGTATTTT. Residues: CASSLPLGFRSANTDTQYF.

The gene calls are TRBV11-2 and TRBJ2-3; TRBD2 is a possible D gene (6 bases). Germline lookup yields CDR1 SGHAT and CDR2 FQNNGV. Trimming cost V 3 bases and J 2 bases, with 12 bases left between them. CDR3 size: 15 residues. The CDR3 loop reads CASSLRGGSTDTQYF. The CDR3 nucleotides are TGTGCCAGCAGCTTGCGGGGTGGGTCCACAGATACGCAGTATTTT.

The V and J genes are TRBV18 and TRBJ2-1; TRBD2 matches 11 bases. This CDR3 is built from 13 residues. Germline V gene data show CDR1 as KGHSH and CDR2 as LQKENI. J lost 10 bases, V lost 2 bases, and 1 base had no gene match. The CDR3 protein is CASSPGTSGEQFF. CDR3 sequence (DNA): TGTGCCAGCTCACCAGGGACTAGCGGCGAGCAGTTCTTC.

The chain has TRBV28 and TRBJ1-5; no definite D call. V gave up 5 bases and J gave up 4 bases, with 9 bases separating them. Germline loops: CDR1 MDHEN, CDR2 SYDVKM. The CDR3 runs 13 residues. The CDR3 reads CASSQDGNQPQHF. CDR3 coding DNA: TGTGCCAGCAGTCAAGACGGGAATCAGCCCCAGCATTTT.

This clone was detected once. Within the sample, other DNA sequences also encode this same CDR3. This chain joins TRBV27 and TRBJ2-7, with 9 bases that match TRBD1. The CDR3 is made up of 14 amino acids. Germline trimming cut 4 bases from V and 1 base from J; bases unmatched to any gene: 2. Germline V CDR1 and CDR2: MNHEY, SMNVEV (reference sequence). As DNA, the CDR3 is TGTGCCAGCAGTTGGGGACAGGGTTCCTACGAGCAGTACTTC. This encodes CASSWGQGSYEQYF.

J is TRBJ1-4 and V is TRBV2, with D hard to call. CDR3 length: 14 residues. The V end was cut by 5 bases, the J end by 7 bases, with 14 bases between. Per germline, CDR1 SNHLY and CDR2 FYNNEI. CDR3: CASSTESGGEKLFF. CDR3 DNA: TGTGCCAGCAGTACGGAGTCCGGTGGTGAAAAACTGTTTTTT.

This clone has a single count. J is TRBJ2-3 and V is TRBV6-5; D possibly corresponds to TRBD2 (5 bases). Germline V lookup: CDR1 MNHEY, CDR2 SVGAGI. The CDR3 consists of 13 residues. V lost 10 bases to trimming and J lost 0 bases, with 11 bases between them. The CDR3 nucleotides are TGTGCCATCGGGGATCGTAGCACAGATACGCAGTATTTT. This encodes CAIGDRSTDTQYF.

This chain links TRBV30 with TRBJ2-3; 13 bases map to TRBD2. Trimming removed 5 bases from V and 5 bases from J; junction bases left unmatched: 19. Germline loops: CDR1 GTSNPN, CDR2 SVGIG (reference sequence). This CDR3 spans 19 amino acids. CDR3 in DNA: TGTGCCTGGGCTAACCTCACTAGCGGGAGGGTTCCTGCTCGAGATACGCAGTATTTT. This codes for CAWANLTSGRVPARDTQYF.

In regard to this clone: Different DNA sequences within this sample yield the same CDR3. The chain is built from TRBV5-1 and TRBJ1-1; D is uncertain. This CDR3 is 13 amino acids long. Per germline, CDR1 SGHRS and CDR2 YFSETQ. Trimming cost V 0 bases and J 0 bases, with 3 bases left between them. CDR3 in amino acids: CASSLAVNTEAFF. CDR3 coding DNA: TGCGCCAGCAGCTTGGCCGTGAACACTGAAGCTTTCTTT.

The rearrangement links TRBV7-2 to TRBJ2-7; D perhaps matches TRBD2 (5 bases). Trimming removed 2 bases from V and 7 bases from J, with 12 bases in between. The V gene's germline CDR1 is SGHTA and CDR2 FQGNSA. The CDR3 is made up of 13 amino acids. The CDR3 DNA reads TGTGCCAGCAGCTTAACTTTTGGCGGGGAGCAGTACTTC. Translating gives CASSLTFGGEQYF.

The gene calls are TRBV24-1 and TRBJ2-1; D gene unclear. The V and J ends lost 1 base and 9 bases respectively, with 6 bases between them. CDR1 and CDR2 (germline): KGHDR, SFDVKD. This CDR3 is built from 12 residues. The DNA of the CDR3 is TGTGCCACCAGTGATTTCCTCGGTGAGCAGTTCTTC. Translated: CATSDFLGEQFF.

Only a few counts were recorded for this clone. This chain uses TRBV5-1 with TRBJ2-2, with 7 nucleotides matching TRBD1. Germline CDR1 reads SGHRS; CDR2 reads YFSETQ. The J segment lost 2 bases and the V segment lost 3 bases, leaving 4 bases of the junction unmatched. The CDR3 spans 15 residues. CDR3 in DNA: TGCGCCAGCAGCTCGACAGGGATCAACACCGGGGAGCTGTTTTTT. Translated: CASSSTGINTGELFF.

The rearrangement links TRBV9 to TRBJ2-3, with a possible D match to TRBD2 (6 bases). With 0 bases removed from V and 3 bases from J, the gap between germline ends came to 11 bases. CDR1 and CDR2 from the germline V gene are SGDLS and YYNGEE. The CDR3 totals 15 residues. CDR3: CASSVGELATDTQYF. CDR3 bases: TGTGCCAGCAGCGTAGGAGAACTAGCTACAGATACGCAGTATTTT.

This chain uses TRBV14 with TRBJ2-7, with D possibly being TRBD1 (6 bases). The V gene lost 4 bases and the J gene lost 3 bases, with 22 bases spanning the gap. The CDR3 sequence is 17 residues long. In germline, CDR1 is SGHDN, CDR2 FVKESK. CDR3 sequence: CASSPTKGVHPYYEQYF. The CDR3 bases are TGTGCCAGCAGCCCCACAAAGGGGGTCCACCCCTACTACGAGCAGTACTTC. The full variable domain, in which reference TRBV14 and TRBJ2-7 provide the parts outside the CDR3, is EAGVTQFPSHSVIEKGQTVTLRCDPISGHDNLYWYRRVMGKEIKFLLHFVKESKQDESGMPNNRFLAERTGGTYSTLKVQPAELEDSGVYFCASSPTKGVHPYYEQYFGPGTRLTVT.

CDR3: CASTQYPPGQSYNEQFF. The CDR3 nucleotides read TGTGCCAGTACCCAGTATCCACCCGGACAGTCCTACAATGAGCAGTTCTTC. The chain combines TRBV19 with TRBJ2-1; a weak D match, TRBD1 (6 bases). This CDR3 is 17 amino acids long. In germline, CDR1 is LNHDA, CDR2 SQIVND (reference sequence). V lost 7 bases, J lost 1 base, and 20 bases lay in between. The variable domain in full, with the rest retrieved from reference TRBV19 and TRBJ2-1, is DGGITQSPKYLFRKEGQNVTLSCEQNLNHDAMYWYRQDPGQGLRLIYYSQIVNDFQKGDIAEGYSVSREKKESFPLTVTSAQKNPTAFYLCASTQYPPGQSYNEQFFGPGTRLTVL.

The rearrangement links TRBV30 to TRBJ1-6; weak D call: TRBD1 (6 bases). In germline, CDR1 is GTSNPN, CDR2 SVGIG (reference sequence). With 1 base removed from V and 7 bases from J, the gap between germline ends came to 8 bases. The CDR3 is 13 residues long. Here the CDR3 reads CAWSDGTNSPLHF. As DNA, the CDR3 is TGTGCCTGGAGTGACGGGACAAATTCACCCCTCCACTTT.

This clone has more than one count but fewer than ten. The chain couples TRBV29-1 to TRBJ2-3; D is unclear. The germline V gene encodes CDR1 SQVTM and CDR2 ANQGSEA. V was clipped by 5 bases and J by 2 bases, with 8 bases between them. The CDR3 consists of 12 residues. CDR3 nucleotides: TGCAGCGTTCAAGTAGCCACAGATACGCAGTATTTT. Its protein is CSVQVATDTQYF.

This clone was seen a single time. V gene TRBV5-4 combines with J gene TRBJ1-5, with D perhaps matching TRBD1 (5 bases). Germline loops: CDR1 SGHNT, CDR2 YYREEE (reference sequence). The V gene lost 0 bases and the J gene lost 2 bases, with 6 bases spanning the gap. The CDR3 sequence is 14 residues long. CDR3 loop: CASSLGGGNQPQHF. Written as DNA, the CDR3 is TGTGCCAGCAGCTTGGGGGGGGGCAATCAGCCCCAGCATTTT.

This CDR3 is CSVVEQYVTYEQYF. The CDR3 nucleotides are TGCAGCGTTGTAGAACAGTATGTAACCTACGAGCAGTACTTC. The rearrangement uses TRBV29-1 and TRBJ2-7; no clear D gene. The CDR3 loop spans 14 amino acids. CDR1 SQVTM and CDR2 ANQGSEA come from the germline V gene. Trimming removed 4 bases at V and 2 bases at J, with 15 bases between.

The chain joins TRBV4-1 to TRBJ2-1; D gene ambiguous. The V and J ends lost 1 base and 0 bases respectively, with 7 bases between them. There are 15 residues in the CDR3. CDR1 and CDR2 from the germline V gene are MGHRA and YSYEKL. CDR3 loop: CASSQVVGSYNEQFF. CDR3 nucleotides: TGCGCCAGCAGCCAAGTCGTCGGCTCCTACAATGAGCAGTTCTTC.